These 28 T cell receptor beta chains were all obtained from the same sample, sequenced in a study of OX40 agonist ivuxolimab in advanced cancers. Some clones are missing from TCRdb's copy, which holds only in-frame ones; the method was immunoSEQ multiplex PCR. There are under 20,000 clones in the sample; 80% to 85% occur only once, and 3.8% lies in the top ten. The sequenced sample was CD4+ or CD8+ T cells sorted from blood, obtained in a trial of the OX40 agonist ivuxolimab. The receptors were sampled from an adult with an advanced solid tumor such as melanoma, head and neck, liver or kidney cancer.

The chain has TRBV18 and TRBJ2-7; TRBD1 matches 9 bases. V was clipped by 4 bases and J by 2 bases; unmatched bases: 3. The CDR3 totals 14 residues. Germline loops: CDR1 KGHSH, CDR2 LQKENI. CDR3 DNA: TGTGCCAGCTCACTGGGACAGGGCGCCTACGAGCAGTACTTC. Encoded protein: CASSLGQGAYEQYF.

V and J are TRBV2 and TRBJ2-4; D unclear. Germline V gene data show CDR1 as SNHLY and CDR2 as FYNNEI. The CDR3 loop spans 13 amino acids. V was trimmed by 3 bases and J by 6 bases, leaving 9 bases between them. The CDR3: CASSEFVGNIQYF. In nucleotides, the CDR3 is TGTGCCAGCAGTGAGTTCGTGGGAAACATTCAGTACTTC.

As DNA, the CDR3 is TGTGCCAGCAGCCCGACTAGCGGGAGGAGTTTCGGGGAGCTGTTTTTT. Amino acid sequence: CASSPTSGRSFGELFF. The chain employs TRBV7-2 and TRBJ2-2; 13 bases are shared with TRBD2. CDR1 and CDR2 from the germline V gene are SGHTA and FQGNSA. This CDR3 contains 16 residues. Trimming at V came to 5 bases and at J to 7 bases, leaving 7 bases not matched to a gene.

The chain employs TRBV27 and TRBJ1-1, with 7 bases identical to TRBD1. This CDR3 has 13 amino acids. Trimming at V came to 8 bases and at J to 6 bases, leaving 9 bases not matched to a gene. CDR1 is MNHEY and CDR2 is SMNVEV in the germline V gene (reference sequence). The CDR3 sequence is CASLQGIGAEAFF. The DNA of the CDR3 is TGTGCCAGCTTACAGGGGATTGGCGCTGAAGCTTTCTTT.

This clone has only a few counts. The chain recombines TRBV5-1 with TRBJ2-7; 11 nucleotides line up with TRBD1. With V trimmed by 4 bases and J by 0 bases, 3 bases remained unmatched. In germline, CDR1 is SGHRS, CDR2 YFSETQ. The CDR3 spans 15 residues. CDR3 loop: CASSGGQGGSYEQYF. In nucleotides, the CDR3 is TGCGCCAGCAGCGGGGGACAGGGGGGCTCCTACGAGCAGTACTTC.

V usage is TRBV6-5 and J usage is TRBJ2-4; D may match TRBD1 or TRBD2 (5 bases each). V lost 2 bases and J lost 0, with 5 bases in between. This CDR3 comprises 14 residues. Germline V gives CDR1 MNHEY, CDR2 SVGAGI. The CDR3 is CASSYGTAKNIQYF. In DNA form, the CDR3 reads TGTGCCAGCAGTTACGGGACAGCCAAAAACATTCAGTACTTC.

The chain links TRBV18 to TRBJ2-1; 9 bases map to TRBD2. Germline CDR1 reads KGHSH; CDR2 reads LQKENI. The CDR3 consists of 15 residues. Losses at the gene ends were 4 bases for V and 6 bases for J; bases not matched to a gene: 7. The CDR3 spells CASSLSVAGVNEQFF. CDR3 sequence (DNA): TGTGCCAGCTCACTAAGCGTAGCGGGGGTCAATGAGCAGTTCTTC.

V is TRBV19 and J is TRBJ1-4, with D possibly matching TRBD1 (6 bases). There are 15 residues in the CDR3. Germline CDR1 and CDR2: LNHDA and SQIVND (reference sequence). The V and J ends lost 4 bases and 7 bases respectively, with 16 bases between them. The CDR3 here is CASSTLPGGTEKLFF. The CDR3 region has the DNA TGTGCCAGTAGTACCCTCCCGGGGGGCACTGAAAAACTGTTTTTT.

A single count supports this clone. The rearrangement uses TRBV7-2 and TRBJ2-3; 8 bases fit TRBD2. CDR3 size: 16 residues. Germline V lookup: CDR1 SGHTA, CDR2 FQGNSA. V shed 2 bases and J 5 bases; nucleotides not matched to a gene: 9. CDR3 nucleotides: TGTGCCAGCAGCTTACGCCTTAGCGGGGTGCAAGATACGCAGTATTTT. Encoded protein: CASSLRLSGVQDTQYF.

The DNA of the CDR3 is TGCGCCAGCAGCTTAGGCTTCGGCTACGAGCAGTACTTC. Its protein is CASSLGFGYEQYF. The V gene is TRBV5-1, the J gene TRBJ2-7, with D hard to call. This CDR3 comprises 13 residues. V was clipped by 2 bases and J by 3 bases, with 9 bases between them. Germline V gene lookup returns CDR1 SGHRS and CDR2 YFSETQ.

The chain links TRBV5-1 to TRBJ2-1, with 8 bases fitting TRBD1. Germline CDR1 reads SGHRS; CDR2 reads YFSETQ. J was trimmed by 12 bases and V by 4 bases; bases with no gene match: 6. The CDR3 has 12 amino acids. The CDR3 DNA reads as TGCGCCAGCAGCCCGGACAGGGTTGGGCAGTTCTTC. It encodes CASSPDRVGQFF.

J is TRBJ2-3 and V is TRBV7-6; 7 bases are shared with TRBD1. V gave up 0 bases and J gave up 2 bases; unmatched junction bases: 2. Germline assignment: CDR1 SGHVS and CDR2 FNYEAQ. CDR3 length: 15 residues. CDR3 loop: CASSLADRSTDTQYF. The CDR3 DNA reads TGTGCCAGCAGCTTAGCGGACAGGTCCACAGATACGCAGTATTTT.

The gene calls are TRBV10-1 and TRBJ1-6, with D tentatively TRBD1 (6 bases). V was pared by 0 bases and J by 8 bases, with 8 bases between. CDR1 and CDR2 (germline): WNHNN, SYGVQD (reference sequence). This CDR3 spans 14 amino acids. The CDR3 protein is CASSESGGHSPLHF. The DNA of the CDR3 is TGCGCCAGCAGTGAGTCAGGGGGACATTCACCCCTCCACTTT.

J is TRBJ1-5 and V is TRBV6-5; 7 positions agree with TRBD1. Trimming removed 0 bases from V and 6 bases from J; junction bases left unmatched: 5. The CDR3 length is 15 residues. Per the germline V gene, CDR1 is MNHEY and CDR2 is SVGAGI. The CDR3 protein is CASSYSRQGLQPQHF. In nucleotides, the CDR3 is TGTGCCAGCAGTTACTCGAGACAGGGCCTTCAGCCCCAGCATTTT.

The chain carries TRBV5-1 and TRBJ2-5; D not resolved. The DNA end lines up better with TRBJ2-7; the J call may be wrong. The CDR3 totals 14 residues. The germline V gene has CDR1 SGHRS and CDR2 YFSETQ. For the CDR3, the DNA is TGCGCCAGCAGCTTGGCCAGCCCAACCTACGAGCAGTACTTC. Protein product: CASSLASPTYEQYF.

The chain joins TRBV2 to TRBJ2-7, with 15 bases lining up with TRBD2. The V gene's germline CDR1 is SNHLY and CDR2 FYNNEI. The CDR3 runs 15 residues. The junction had 6 bases not matched to a gene; V was cut back by 5 bases and J by 7 bases. CDR3 protein: CASSPGLAGGGEQYF. The CDR3 DNA reads TGTGCCAGCAGTCCAGGACTAGCGGGAGGGGGAGAGCAGTACTTC.

J is TRBJ2-7 and V is TRBV19, with 11 positions matching TRBD1. Germline CDR1 is LNHDA and CDR2 is SQIVND (reference sequence). The CDR3 sequence is 14 residues long. With V trimmed by 7 bases and J by 2 bases, 4 bases remained unmatched. The DNA for the CDR3 is TGTGCCAGTATCGGGGGACAGGGGGCCTACGAGCAGTACTTC. Protein: CASIGGQGAYEQYF.

The chain combines TRBV13 with TRBJ1-2, with 7 bases lining up with TRBD1. The germline V gene has CDR1 PRHDT and CDR2 FYEKMQ (reference sequence). The CDR3 loop spans 16 amino acids. The ends lost 1 base at V and 8 bases at J; junction bases unmatched: 13. Here the CDR3 DNA reads TGTGCCAGCAGCTTAGCAAGGAGTGACAGGGTGGGGGGCTACACCTTC. Translating gives CASSLARSDRVGGYTF. Complete variable domain (other parts from reference TRBV13 and TRBJ1-2): AAGVIQSPRHLIKEKRETATLKCYPIPRHDTVYWYQQGPGQDPQFLISFYEKMQSDKGSIPDRFSAQQFSDYHSELNMSSLELGDSALYFCASSLARSDRVGGYTFGSGTRLTVV.

The chain carries TRBV7-3 and TRBJ2-2, with a possible D match to TRBD2 (5 bases). CDR1 and CDR2 (germline): SGHTA, FQGTGA. The CDR3 is 16 amino acids. Trimming took 1 base from V and 2 from J, leaving 11 bases between them. Here the CDR3 reads CASSLSVSDNTGELFF. DNA for the CDR3: TGTGCCAGCAGCTTAAGTGTTAGCGATAACACCGGGGAGCTGTTTTTT.

V usage is TRBV20-1 and J usage is TRBJ2-7; a weak D match, TRBD1 (6 bases). Germline loops: CDR1 DFQATT, CDR2 SNEGSKA (reference sequence). Trimming removed 2 bases at V and 7 bases at J, with 9 bases between. This CDR3 comprises 11 residues. Here the CDR3 DNA reads TGCAGTGCTAGAAGGACAGAGGAGCAGTACTTC. Translation: CSARRTEEQYF.

This chain links TRBV29-1 with TRBJ2-7; no clear D. Trimming removed 4 bases from V and 0 bases from J, with 4 bases in between. Germline values: CDR1 SQVTM, CDR2 ANQGSEA. The CDR3 runs to 11 residues. The CDR3 region has the DNA TGCAGCGTTGGGGACTCCTACGAGCAGTACTTC. Amino acids: CSVGDSYEQYF.

V is TRBV9 and J is TRBJ2-7, with TRBD1 matching 7 bases. The CDR3 is 16 residues long. Per germline, CDR1 SGDLS and CDR2 YYNGEE. Germline trimming cut 0 bases from V and 3 bases from J; bases unmatched to any gene: 9. The CDR3 here is CASSVEGTDPFYEQYF. DNA of the CDR3: TGTGCCAGCAGCGTAGAAGGGACAGACCCTTTCTACGAGCAGTACTTC.

This chain connects TRBV19 to TRBJ2-2; unclear D gene. V lost 7 bases and J 0 bases, leaving 12 bases between the germline ends. The CDR3 consists of 15 residues. Germline CDR1 and CDR2: LNHDA and SQIVND (reference sequence). CDR3 sequence (DNA): TGTGCCAGTAAGCAAGGAAGCGCGAACACCGGGGAGCTGTTTTTT. Translating it yields CASKQGSANTGELFF.

The V call is TRBV25-1, the J call TRBJ1-6; D gene unclear. The CDR3 is made up of 14 amino acids. CDR1 is MGHDK, CDR2 SYGVNS, per germline. V shed 3 bases and J shed 7 bases, with 10 bases lying between them. The CDR3 sequence: CASSDVGINSPLHF. The CDR3 DNA is TGTGCCAGCAGTGATGTAGGAATAAATTCACCCCTCCACTTT.

The rearrangement joins TRBV11-1 to TRBJ2-1; 8 bases are shared with TRBD2. V shed 0 bases and J 7 bases; nucleotides not matched to a gene: 14. The CDR3 runs to 18 residues. The V gene's germline CDR1 is SGHAT and CDR2 FQDESV (reference sequence). The CDR3 DNA reads TGTGCCAGCAGCTTAGCGGCCAGCGGGGGCCTGTGGGGGAATGAGCAGTTCTTC. Translated: CASSLAASGGLWGNEQFF.

A note on this clone: The same CDR3 can be traced to other DNA sequences in this sample. The CDR3 coding sequence is TGTGCCAGCAGCTTAGCCCTGGGTTCCGGGGAGCTGTTTTTT. Amino acid sequence: CASSLALGSGELFF. The V call is TRBV11-2, the J call TRBJ2-2; D is unresolved. This CDR3 is 14 amino acids long. Per germline, CDR1 SGHAT and CDR2 FQNNGV. Trimming removed 1 base from V and 6 bases from J, with 9 bases in between.

V usage is TRBV10-3 and J usage is TRBJ2-1; 7 nucleotides match TRBD2. Germline loops: CDR1 ENHRY, CDR2 SYGVKD. J lost 7 bases, V lost 3 bases, and 9 bases had no gene match. The CDR3 is 15 amino acids. The CDR3 loop reads CAISDAAGTKNEQFF. As DNA, the CDR3 is TGTGCCATCAGTGACGCAGCGGGAACTAAAAATGAGCAGTTCTTC.

The chain links TRBV9 to TRBJ2-1, with D perhaps TRBD2 (5 bases). Trimming left V 6 bases short and J 0 bases short, with 10 bases between. Per germline, CDR1 SGDLS and CDR2 YYNGEE. CDR3 length equals 14 residues. In nucleotides, the CDR3 is TGTGCCAGCACGAGCGGAACCTCCTACAATGAGCAGTTCTTC. Translating it yields CASTSGTSYNEQFF.